This T cell receptor (beta chain) was obtained from a study of blood T cells in healthy people across ages. General observations from the study: Roughly linearly, TCR beta diversity per million T cells fell as age increased.

Primed by a sample-barcoded 5' primer and a J-beta primer mix, a second PCR proceeded for 7 to 11 cycles. From each sample, at least 2.5 million paired-end reads containing CDR3 were obtained. TCRdb called the 5' RACE reads again in MiXCR, with one record for every CDR3 protein. Of 700,000 to 850,000 distinct CDR3 sequences listed, 53% are singletons. Concerning this clonotype: The antigen is undetermined. Mismatch with germline at one junction end may stem from a read error.

The CDR3 is 14 residues long. CDR1 is MGHRA and CDR2 is YSYEKL in the germline V gene. Healthy Caucasians from Russia aged roughly 6 to 95 served as donors. Each sample gave at least 6.5 million isolated PBMCs. Material: blood. The sequence came from a man older than 75 in good health. This chain connects TRBV4-1 to TRBJ1-5; perhaps TRBD1 as D (5 bases). CDR3 sequence (DNA): TGCGTCAGCGCTAACACAGGTAGCAATCAGCCCCAGCATTTT. It is translated as CVSANTGSNQPQHF.